These T cell receptor beta chains were read from a single sample in a study of CD8 T cells in ankylosing spondylitis. TCRdb itself ran the 5' RACE reads through MiXCR, one entry per CDR3 protein. Here the sample spans about 260,000 distinct CDR3 sequences, more than 20% being singletons. Sequenced sample: blood, either unsorted or a sorted T cell fraction (not recorded which). The receptors here all came from a male donor with ankylosing spondylitis or in good health (not recorded which). The CDR3 runs from the conserved cysteine through the conserved F or W. The D gene is left open where the match is weak. Size is omitted from some rows. Given values are once, few, many or a class for expanded clones.

d_gene | len | j_gene | abundance | v_gene | CDR3nt | CDR3aa
. | 12 | TRBJ2-7 | many | TRBV3-1 | TGTGCCAGCAGCACAGGGACCTACGAGCAGTACTTC | CASSTGTYEQYF
. | 13 | TRBJ2-7 | few | TRBV12-3/TRBV12-4 | TGTGCCAGCAGTTTCGGCAGCGCCTACGAGCAGTACTTC | CASSFGSAYEQYF
. | 15 | TRBJ2-2 | . | TRBV2 | TGTGCCAGCAAGGGGGGGCTCCTACTCACCGGGGAGCTGTTTTTT | CASKGGLLLTGELFF
. | 11 | TRBJ2-3 | . | TRBV20-1 | TGCAGTCTGGGCTACACAGATACGCAGTATTTT | CSLGYTDTQYF
. | 14 | TRBJ2-1 | . | TRBV20-1 | TGCAGTGCTCTCCGGGCGCAGGGAGGAAATGAGCAGTTCTTC | CSALRAQGGNEQFF
. | 14 | TRBJ1-2 | many | TRBV15 | TGTGCCACCAGCAACGGGGCCTGGGGGGATGGCTACACCTTC | CATSNGAWGDGYTF
. | 13 | TRBJ1-5 | few | TRBV10-3 | TGTGCCATCAGTGACCGGGGCAGTCAGCCCCAGCATTTT | CAISDRGSQPQHF
TRBD1 | 13 | TRBJ2-7 | many | TRBV20-1 | TGCAGTGCTAAAGGGGCACAGGGGGCCGAGCAGTACTTC | CSAKGAQGAEQYF
TRBD1 | 12 | TRBJ1-1 | many | TRBV20-1 | TGCAGTGTTACACAGGGGGCGACTGAAGCTTTCTTT | CSVTQGATEAFF
. | 16 | TRBJ2-2 | few | TRBV3-1 | TGTGCCAGCAGCCGCAGGGCGAGCACGAACACCGGGGAGCTGTTTTTT | CASSRRASTNTGELFF
. | 13 | TRBJ1-2 | few | TRBV20-1 | TGCAGTGCTCCGACAGATCCTAACTATGGCTACACCTTC | CSAPTDPNYGYTF
TRBD1 | 14 | TRBJ2-7 | many | TRBV29-1 | TGCAGCGTTGAAGCCGGACAGGGTATCTACGAGCAGTACTTC | CSVEAGQGIYEQYF
. | 17 | TRBJ2-5 | . | TRBV4-1 | TGCGCCAGCAGCCAAGAAAGGGGTCCACAGGGTGGGGAGACCCAGTACTTC | CASSQERGPQGGETQYF
TRBD2 | 19 | TRBJ2-1 | many | TRBV13 | TGTGCCAGCAGCTTAAGTGTGGGCGGGGGGATCAGCTCCTACAATGAGCAGTTCTTC | CASSLSVGGGISSYNEQFF
TRBD2 | 16 | TRBJ2-1 | . | TRBV20-1 | TGCAGTGCTAGAGATCTGGAGCGGGGCAACCCCAATGAGCAGTTCTTC | CSARDLERGNPNEQFF
. | 13 | TRBJ1-1 | many | TRBV20-1 | TGCAGTGCTAGGTCCTGGGTCACCACTGAAGCTTTCTTT | CSARSWVTTEAFF